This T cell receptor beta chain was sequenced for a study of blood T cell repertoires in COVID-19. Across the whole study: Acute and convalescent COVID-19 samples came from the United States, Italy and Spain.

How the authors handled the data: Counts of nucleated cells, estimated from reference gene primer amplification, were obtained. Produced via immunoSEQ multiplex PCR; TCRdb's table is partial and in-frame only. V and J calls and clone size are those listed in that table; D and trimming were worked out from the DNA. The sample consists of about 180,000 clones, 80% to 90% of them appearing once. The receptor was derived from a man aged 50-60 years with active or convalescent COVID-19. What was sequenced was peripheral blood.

CDR3 sequence: CASSLTAGGRTEQFF. Here the CDR3 DNA reads TGTGCCAGCAGCCTTACAGCGGGGGGGCGTACTGAGCAGTTCTTC. The V gene is TRBV7-3, the J gene TRBJ2-1, with 10 bases lining up with TRBD2. CDR1 is SGHTA, CDR2 FQGTGA, per germline. The CDR3 consists of 15 residues. The J segment lost 9 bases and the V segment lost 5 bases, leaving 10 bases of the junction unmatched.